The clone carrying this TCR beta chain was seen a handful of times. Primers: 60 Vbeta forward and 13 Jbeta reverse. Measured with immunoSEQ multiplex PCR; TCRdb has only the in-frame clones, and not every one. The table has around 170,000 clones, over 60% seen once. Germline lookup yields CDR1 SEHNR and CDR2 FQNEAQ (reference sequence). V lost 5 bases to trimming and J lost 4 bases, with 12 bases between them. This CDR3 has 13 residues. The data belong to a study of cytomegalovirus exposure and HLA in healthy donors. The V call is TRBV7-9, the J call TRBJ2-7; TRBD2 is a possible D gene (5 bases). The specimen sequenced was PBMCs. This TCR derives from a girl under 18 in good health and CMV-seronegative. CDR3 residues: CASSRPGGYEQYF. DNA for the CDR3: TGTGCCAGCAGCCGGCCAGGAGGATACGAGCAGTACTTC.